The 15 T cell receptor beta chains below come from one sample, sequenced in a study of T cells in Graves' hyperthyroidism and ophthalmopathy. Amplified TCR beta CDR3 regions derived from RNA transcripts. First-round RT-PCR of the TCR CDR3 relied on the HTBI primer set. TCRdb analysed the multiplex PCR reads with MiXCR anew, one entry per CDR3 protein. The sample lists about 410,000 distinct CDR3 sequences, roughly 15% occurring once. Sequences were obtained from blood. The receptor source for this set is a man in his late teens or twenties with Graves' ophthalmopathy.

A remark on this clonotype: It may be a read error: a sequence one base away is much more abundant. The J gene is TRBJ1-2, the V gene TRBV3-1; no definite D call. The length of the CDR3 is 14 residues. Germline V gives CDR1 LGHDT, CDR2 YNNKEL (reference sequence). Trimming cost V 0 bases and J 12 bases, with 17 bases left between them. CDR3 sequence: CASSQDLLPGGHTF. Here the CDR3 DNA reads TGTGCCAGCAGCCAAGATCTACTTCCCGGCGGCCACACCTTC.

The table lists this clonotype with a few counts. The CDR3 spells CASIGGFAQYF. CDR3 sequence (DNA): TGCGCCAGCATTGGGGGCTTCGCGCAGTATTTT. The chain employs TRBV10-2 and TRBJ2-3, with D maybe TRBD1 (6 bases). Germline V gene sequence: CDR1 WSHSY, CDR2 SAAADI. The CDR3 loop spans 11 amino acids. The V gene lost 7 bases and the J gene lost 10 bases, with 12 bases spanning the gap.

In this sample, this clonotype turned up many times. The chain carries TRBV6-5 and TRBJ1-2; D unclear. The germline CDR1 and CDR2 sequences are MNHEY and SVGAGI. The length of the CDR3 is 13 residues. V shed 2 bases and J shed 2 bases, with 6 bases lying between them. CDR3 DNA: TGTGCCAGCAGTTACGATCAGAACTATGGCTACACCTTC. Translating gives CASSYDQNYGYTF.

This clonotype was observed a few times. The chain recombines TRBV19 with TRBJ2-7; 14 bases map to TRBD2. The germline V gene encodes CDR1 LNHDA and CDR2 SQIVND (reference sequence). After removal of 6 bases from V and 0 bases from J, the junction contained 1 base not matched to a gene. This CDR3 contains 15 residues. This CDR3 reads CASRTSGGASYEQYF. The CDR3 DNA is TGTGCCAGTAGGACTAGCGGGGGGGCCTCCTACGAGCAGTACTTC.

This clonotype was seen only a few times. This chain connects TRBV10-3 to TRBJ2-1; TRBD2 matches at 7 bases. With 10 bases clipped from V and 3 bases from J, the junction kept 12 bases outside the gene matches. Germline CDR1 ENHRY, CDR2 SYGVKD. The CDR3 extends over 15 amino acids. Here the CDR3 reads CATQGLEGIYNEQFF. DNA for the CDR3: TGTGCCACCCAAGGACTAGAGGGGATCTACAATGAGCAGTTCTTC.

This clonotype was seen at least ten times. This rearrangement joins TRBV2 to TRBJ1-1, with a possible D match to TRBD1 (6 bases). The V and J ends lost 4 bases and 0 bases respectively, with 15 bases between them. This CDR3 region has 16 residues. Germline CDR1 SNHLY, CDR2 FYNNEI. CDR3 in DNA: TGTGCCAGCAGTGCCACCACAGGGCGGGTGAACACTGAAGCTTTCTTT. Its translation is CASSATTGRVNTEAFF.

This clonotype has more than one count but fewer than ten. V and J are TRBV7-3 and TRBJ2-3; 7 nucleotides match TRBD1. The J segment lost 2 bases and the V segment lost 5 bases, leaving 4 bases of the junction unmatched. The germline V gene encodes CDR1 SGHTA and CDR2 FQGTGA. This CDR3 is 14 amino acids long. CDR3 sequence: CASSTTGVTDTQYF. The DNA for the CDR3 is TGTGCCAGCAGCACTACAGGGGTCACAGATACGCAGTATTTT.

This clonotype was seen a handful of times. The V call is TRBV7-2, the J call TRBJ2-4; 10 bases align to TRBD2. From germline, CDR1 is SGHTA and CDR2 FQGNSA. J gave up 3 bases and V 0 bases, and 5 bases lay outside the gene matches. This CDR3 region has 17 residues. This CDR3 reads CASSLAGLADNKNIQYF. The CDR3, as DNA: TGTGCCAGCAGCTTAGCTGGACTAGCGGACAACAAAAACATTCAGTACTTC.

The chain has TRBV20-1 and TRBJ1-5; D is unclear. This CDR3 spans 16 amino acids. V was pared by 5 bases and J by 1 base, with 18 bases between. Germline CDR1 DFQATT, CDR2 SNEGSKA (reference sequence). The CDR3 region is CSALSYGGNSNQPQHF. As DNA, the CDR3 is TGCAGTGCTCTCTCTTATGGAGGGAACAGCAATCAGCCCCAGCATTTT.

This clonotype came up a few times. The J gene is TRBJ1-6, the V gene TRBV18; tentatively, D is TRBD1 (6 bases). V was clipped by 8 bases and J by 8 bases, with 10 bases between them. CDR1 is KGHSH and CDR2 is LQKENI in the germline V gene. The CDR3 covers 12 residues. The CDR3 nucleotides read TGTGCCAGCAAGCCAGGGGATTCACCCCTCCACTTT. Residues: CASKPGDSPLHF.

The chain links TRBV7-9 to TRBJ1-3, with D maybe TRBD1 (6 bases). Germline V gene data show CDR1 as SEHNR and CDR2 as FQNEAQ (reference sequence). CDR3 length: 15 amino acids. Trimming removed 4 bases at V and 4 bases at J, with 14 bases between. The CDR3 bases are TGTGCCAGCAGCTCAGGACAGATAGAAGGAAACACCATATATTTT. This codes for CASSSGQIEGNTIYF.

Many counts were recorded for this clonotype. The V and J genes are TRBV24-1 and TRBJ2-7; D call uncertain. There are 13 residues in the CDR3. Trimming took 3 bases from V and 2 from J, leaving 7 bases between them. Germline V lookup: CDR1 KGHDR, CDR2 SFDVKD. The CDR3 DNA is TGTGCCACCAGTGATGCCGAGACCTACGAGCAGTACTTC. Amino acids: CATSDAETYEQYF.

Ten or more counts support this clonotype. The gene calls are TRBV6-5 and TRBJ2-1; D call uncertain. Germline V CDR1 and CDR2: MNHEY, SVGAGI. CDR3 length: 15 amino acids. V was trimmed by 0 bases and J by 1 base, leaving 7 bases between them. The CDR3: CASSYSVGSYNEQFF. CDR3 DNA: TGTGCCAGCAGTTACTCAGTGGGGTCCTACAATGAGCAGTTCTTC.

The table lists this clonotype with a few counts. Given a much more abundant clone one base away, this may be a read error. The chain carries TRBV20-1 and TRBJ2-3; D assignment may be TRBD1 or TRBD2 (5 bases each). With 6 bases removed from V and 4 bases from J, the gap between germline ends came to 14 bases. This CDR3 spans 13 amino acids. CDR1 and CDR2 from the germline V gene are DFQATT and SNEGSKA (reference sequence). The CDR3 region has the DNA TGCAGTGCCAAAAGGCAGGGACCAGATACGCAGTATTTT. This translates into CSAKRQGPDTQYF.

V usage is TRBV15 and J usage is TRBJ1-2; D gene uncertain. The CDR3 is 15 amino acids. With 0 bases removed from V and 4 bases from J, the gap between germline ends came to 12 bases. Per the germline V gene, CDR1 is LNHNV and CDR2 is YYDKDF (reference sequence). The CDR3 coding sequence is TGTGCCACCAGCAGAGATTCGGGTCCCGCCTATGGCTACACCTTC. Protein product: CATSRDSGPAYGYTF.